A selection of T cell receptor beta chains follows, all from one sample in a study of cytomegalovirus exposure and HLA in healthy donors. Sequenced by immunoSEQ multiplex PCR; TCRdb stores in-frame clones only, minus some. The table has 110,000 to 150,000 clones, roughly 81% seen once. The sample comprised PBMCs. These receptors were obtained from a woman between 25 and 40 years old in good health and CMV-seronegative. Both conserved end residues are part of each CDR3. The order of the fields is clone size, D gene, V gene, J gene, CDR3 protein, CDR3 DNA. D genes are given only for firm matches. Rows may omit the clone size; those that give it use once, few, many or a size class.

.	TRBD1	TRBV2	TRBJ1-5	CASSSDRGGNQPQHF	TGTGCCAGCAGTTCGGACAGGGGCGGCAATCAGCCCCAGCATTTT
.	.	TRBV5-1	TRBJ2-2	CASSDQSTGELFF	TGCGCCAGCAGCGATCAGTCAACCGGGGAGCTGTTTTTT
few	TRBD2	TRBV5-4	TRBJ2-3	CASSPHGGAGTDTQYF	TGTGCCAGCAGCCCTCACGGGGGGGCTGGTACAGATACGCAGTATTTT
.	.	TRBV19	TRBJ2-7	CASSPPGTRGYEQYF	TGTGCCAGTAGTCCCCCCGGGACAAGAGGGTACGAGCAGTACTTC
.	.	TRBV6-6	TRBJ1-6	CASSGRQGNNSPLHF	TGTGCCAGCAGTGGTCGGCAGGGTAACAATTCACCCCTCCACTTT
.	TRBD1	TRBV19	TRBJ1-2	CASSIIGTGRGINYGYTF	TGTGCCAGTAGTATTATCGGGACAGGACGAGGAATTAACTATGGCTACACCTTC
.	.	TRBV6-1	TRBJ2-7	CASSETGSEQYF	TGTGCCAGCAGTGAAACGGGGAGCGAGCAGTACTTC
once	TRBD1	TRBV6-1	TRBJ1-4	CASSSQGAVYEKLFF	TGTGCCAGCAGTTCGCAGGGGGCGGTGTATGAAAAACTGTTTTTT
.	TRBD1	TRBV19	TRBJ1-6	CASSTSGTGDSPLHF	TGTGCCAGTAGTACCTCCGGGACAGGGGATTCACCCCTCCACTTT
.	.	TRBV5-1	TRBJ2-3	CASSSSPGTDTQYF	TGCGCCAGCAGCTCCTCCCCGGGCACAGATACGCAGTATTTT
.	TRBD1	TRBV25-1	TRBJ2-1	CASSVRRGTESEQFF	TGTGCCAGCAGTGTCCGCAGGGGGACAGAAAGTGAGCAGTTCTTC
.	.	TRBV5-1	TRBJ2-2	CASSSPRGPGELFF	TGCGCCAGCAGCTCCCCCAGAGGTCCCGGGGAGCTGTTTTTT
.	TRBD1	TRBV11-2	TRBJ1-2	CASSQNTGGAYGYTF	TGTGCCAGCAGCCAAAATACAGGGGGCGCTTATGGCTACACCTTC
.	TRBD1	TRBV5-4	TRBJ2-5	CASSRDRSQETQYF	TGTGCCAGCAGTCGGGACAGGTCCCAAGAGACCCAGTACTTC
.	TRBD1	TRBV5-6	TRBJ1-2	CASTSWDRSFGGYTF	TGTGCCAGCACCTCCTGGGACAGGTCCTTTGGGGGCTACACCTTC
.	TRBD1	TRBV28	TRBJ1-5	CASSRRQGFQPQHF	TGTGCCAGCAGCCGTCGACAGGGTTTTCAGCCCCAGCATTTT
few	.	TRBV5-4	TRBJ1-6	CASSLTGKSPLHF	TGTGCCAGCAGCTTGACAGGGAAGTCACCCCTCCACTTT
once	TRBD1	TRBV2	TRBJ1-5	CASSPTGVAQPQHF	TGTGCCAGCAGTCCGACAGGGGTGGCTCAGCCCCAGCATTTT
.	TRBD2	TRBV5-1	TRBJ2-3	CASSLLRGGTDTQYF	TGCGCCAGCAGCTTGCTACGGGGGGGCACAGATACGCAGTATTTT
.	TRBD1	TRBV11-2	TRBJ2-7	CASSLGFGSRGRIYEQYF	TGTGCCAGCAGCTTAGGGTTTGGGAGCAGGGGGCGCATCTACGAGCAGTACTTC
once	TRBD1	TRBV29-1	TRBJ1-1	CSVDQGAEAFF	TGCAGCGTTGACCAGGGGGCGGAAGCTTTCTTT
.	.	TRBV7-9	TRBJ2-7	CASSLRQGTEQYF	TGTGCCAGCAGCTTGCGGCAGGGGACCGAGCAGTACTTC
.	TRBD1	TRBV7-8	TRBJ1-5	CASSLAGQGYQPQHF	TGTGCCAGCAGCTTAGCGGGACAGGGCTATCAGCCCCAGCATTTT
.	TRBD1	TRBV2	TRBJ1-2	CASSAFTGEYGYTF	TGTGCCAGCAGTGCCTTTACAGGGGAATATGGCTACACCTTC
.	.	TRBV2	TRBJ1-1	CASSADRLVEAFF	TGTGCCAGCAGCGCGGACAGATTAGTTGAAGCTTTCTTT
.	TRBD2	TRBV9	TRBJ2-7	CASSLTSGPYEQYF	TGTGCCAGCAGCTTGACTAGCGGGCCCTACGAGCAGTACTTC
once	.	TRBV27	TRBJ1-2	CASSSGDGYGYTF	TGTGCCAGCAGCTCAGGGGATGGCTATGGCTACACCTTC
few	.	TRBV19	TRBJ2-7	CASSVTGAYEQYF	TGTGCCAGTAGTGTAACGGGGGCCTACGAGCAGTACTTC